The sequence of this T cell receptor beta chain was determined in a study of shared clonotypes between healthy human individuals. Cells designated naive CD8 were CD45RO-negative and were positively selected for CCR7, with terminally differentiated effector memory CD45RA+ cells excluded. Method: immunoSEQ multiplex PCR; TCRdb's copy keeps in-frame clones and lacks some. In the table there are some 1,900,000 clones, less than 95% of which are singletons. V lost 4 bases, J lost 2 bases, and 2 bases stayed unmatched. CDR1 and CDR2 (germline): SGHNT, YYREEE (reference sequence). CDR3 length: 14 residues. As to this clone: Different DNA sequences within this sample yield the same CDR3.

The origin of this receptor is a man in his late teens or twenties in good health. The chain combines TRBV5-4 with TRBJ2-7; 11 bases map to TRBD1. Sequencing was performed on naive CD8+ T cells sorted from blood. The CDR3 protein is CASSLGQGAYEQYF. As DNA, the CDR3 is TGTGCCAGCAGCCTGGGACAGGGGGCCTACGAGCAGTACTTC.